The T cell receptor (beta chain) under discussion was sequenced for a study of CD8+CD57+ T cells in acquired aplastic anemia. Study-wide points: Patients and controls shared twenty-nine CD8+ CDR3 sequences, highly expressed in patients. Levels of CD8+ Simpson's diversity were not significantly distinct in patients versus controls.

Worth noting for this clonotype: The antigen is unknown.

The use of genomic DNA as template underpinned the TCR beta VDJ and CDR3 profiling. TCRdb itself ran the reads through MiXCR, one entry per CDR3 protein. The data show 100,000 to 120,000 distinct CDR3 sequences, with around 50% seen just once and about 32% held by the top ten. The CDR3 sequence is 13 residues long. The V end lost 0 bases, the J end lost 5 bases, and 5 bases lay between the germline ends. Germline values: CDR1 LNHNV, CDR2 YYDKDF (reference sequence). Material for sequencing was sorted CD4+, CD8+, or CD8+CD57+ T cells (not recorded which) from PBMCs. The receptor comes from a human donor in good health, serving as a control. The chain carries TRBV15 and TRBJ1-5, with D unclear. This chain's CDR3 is CATSRDRDQPQHF. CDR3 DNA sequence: TGTGCCACCAGCAGAGATAGGGATCAGCCCCAGCATTTT. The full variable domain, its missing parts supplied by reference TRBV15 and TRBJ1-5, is DAMVIQNPRYQVTQFGKPVTLSCSQTLNHNVMYWYQQKSSQAPKLLFHYYDKDFNNEADTPDNFQSRRPNTSFCFLDIRSPGLGDTAMYLCATSRDRDQPQHFGDGTRLSIL.